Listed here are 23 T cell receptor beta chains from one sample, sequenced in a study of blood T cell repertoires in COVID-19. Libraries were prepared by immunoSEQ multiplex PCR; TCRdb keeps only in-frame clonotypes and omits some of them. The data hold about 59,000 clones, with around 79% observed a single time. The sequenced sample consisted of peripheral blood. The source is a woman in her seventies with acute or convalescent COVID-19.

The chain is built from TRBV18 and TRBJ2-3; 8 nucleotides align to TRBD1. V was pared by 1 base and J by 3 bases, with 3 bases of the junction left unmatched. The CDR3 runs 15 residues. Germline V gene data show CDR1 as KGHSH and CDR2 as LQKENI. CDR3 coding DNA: TGTGCCAGCTCACCACAAGGACAGGGTACAGATACGCAGTATTTT. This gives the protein CASSPQGQGTDTQYF.

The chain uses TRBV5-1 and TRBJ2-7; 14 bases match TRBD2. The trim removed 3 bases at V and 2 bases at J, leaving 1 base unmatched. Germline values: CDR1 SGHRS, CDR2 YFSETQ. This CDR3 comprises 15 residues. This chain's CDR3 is CASSSTSGGAYEQYF. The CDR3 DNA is TGCGCCAGCAGCTCGACTAGCGGGGGGGCCTACGAGCAGTACTTC.

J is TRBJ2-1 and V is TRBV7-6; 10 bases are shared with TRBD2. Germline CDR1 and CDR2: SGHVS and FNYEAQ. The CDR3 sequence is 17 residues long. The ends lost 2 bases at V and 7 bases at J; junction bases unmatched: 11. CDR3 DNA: TGTGCCAGCAGCTTAAGCGCCGGGACTAGCGTGGAGAATGAGCAGTTCTTC. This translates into CASSLSAGTSVENEQFF.

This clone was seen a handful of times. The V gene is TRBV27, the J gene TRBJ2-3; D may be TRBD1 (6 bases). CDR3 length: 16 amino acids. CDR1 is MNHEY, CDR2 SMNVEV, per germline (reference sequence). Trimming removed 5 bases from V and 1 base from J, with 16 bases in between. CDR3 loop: CASSAGTLGGTDTQYF. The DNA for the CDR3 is TGTGCCAGCAGTGCCGGGACACTAGGTGGCACAGATACGCAGTATTTT.

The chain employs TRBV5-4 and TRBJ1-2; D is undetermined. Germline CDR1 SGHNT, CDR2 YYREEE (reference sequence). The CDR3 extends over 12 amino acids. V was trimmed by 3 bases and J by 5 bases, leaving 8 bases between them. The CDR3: CASSSGIYGYTF. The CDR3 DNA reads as TGTGCCAGCAGCTCGGGAATTTATGGCTACACCTTC.

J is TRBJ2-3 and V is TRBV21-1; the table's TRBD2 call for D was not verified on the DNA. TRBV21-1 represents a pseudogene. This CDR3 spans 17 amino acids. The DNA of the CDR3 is TGTGCCAGCAGCCCAATGTTAGCGGGGGCTAGCACAGATACGCAGTATTTT. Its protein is CASSPMLAGASTDTQYF.

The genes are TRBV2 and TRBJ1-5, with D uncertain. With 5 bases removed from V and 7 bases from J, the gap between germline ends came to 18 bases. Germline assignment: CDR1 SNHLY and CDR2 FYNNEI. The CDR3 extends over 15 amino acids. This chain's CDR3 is CASSTRTTSGQPQHF. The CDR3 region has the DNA TGTGCCAGCAGTACCAGGACCACTTCGGGGCAGCCCCAGCATTTT.

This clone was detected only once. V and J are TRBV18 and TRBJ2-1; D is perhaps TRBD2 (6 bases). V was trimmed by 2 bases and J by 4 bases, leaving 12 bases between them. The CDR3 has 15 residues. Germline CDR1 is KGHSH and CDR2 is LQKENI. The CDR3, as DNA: TGTGCCAGCTCACCAGTAACTAGCCCTTACAATGAGCAGTTCTTC. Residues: CASSPVTSPYNEQFF.

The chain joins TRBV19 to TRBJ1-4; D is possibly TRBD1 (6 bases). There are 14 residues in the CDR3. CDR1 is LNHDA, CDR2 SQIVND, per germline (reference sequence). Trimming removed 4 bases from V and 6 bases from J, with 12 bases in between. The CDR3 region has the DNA TGTGCCAGTAGTACAGGGGAGTTCGATGAAAAACTGTTTTTT. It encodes CASSTGEFDEKLFF.

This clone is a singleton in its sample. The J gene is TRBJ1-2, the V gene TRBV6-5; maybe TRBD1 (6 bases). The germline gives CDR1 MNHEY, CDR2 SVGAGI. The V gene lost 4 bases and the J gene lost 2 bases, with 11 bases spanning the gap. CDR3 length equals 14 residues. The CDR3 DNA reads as TGTGCCAGCAGTTCCCCGACAGGAAACTATGGCTACACCTTC. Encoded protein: CASSSPTGNYGYTF.

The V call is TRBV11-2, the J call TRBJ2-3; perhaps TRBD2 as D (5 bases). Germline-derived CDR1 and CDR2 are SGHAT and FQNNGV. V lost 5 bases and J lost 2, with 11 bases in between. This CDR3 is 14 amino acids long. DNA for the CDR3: TGTGCCAGCAGCCAAGGGAGACACACAGATACGCAGTATTTT. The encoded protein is CASSQGRHTDTQYF.

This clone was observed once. As DNA, the CDR3 is TGTGCCAGCAGCTTAGTAGGGGTGGGCGAGCAGTACTTC. The encoded protein is CASSLVGVGEQYF. The V call is TRBV11-3, the J call TRBJ2-7, with D perhaps TRBD1 (5 bases). CDR1 and CDR2 from the germline V gene are SGHNT and YENEEA. The CDR3 totals 13 residues. Trimming cost V 1 base and J 6 bases, with 10 bases left between them. Full variable domain (rest looked up from reference TRBV11-3 and TRBJ2-7): EAGVVQSPRYKIIEKKQPVAFWCNPISGHNTLYWYLQNLGQGPELLIRYENEEAVDDSQLPKDRFSAERLKGVDSTLKIQPAELGDSAVYLCASSLVGVGEQYFGPGTRLTVT.

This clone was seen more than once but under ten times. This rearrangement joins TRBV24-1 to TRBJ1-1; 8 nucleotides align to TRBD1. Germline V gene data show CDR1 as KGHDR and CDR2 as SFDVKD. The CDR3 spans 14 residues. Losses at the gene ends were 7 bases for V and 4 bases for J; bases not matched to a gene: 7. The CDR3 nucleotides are TGTGCCACCAGCCCAGGGGGCCGTGTCACTGAAGCTTTCTTT. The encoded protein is CATSPGGRVTEAFF.

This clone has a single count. The CDR3 DNA reads as TGTGCCAGCAGGTTAACAGGGGTGTGGTCACCCCTCCACTTT. It translates to CASRLTGVWSPLHF. The J gene is TRBJ1-6, the V gene TRBV6-5; 7 bases are a match to TRBD1. This CDR3 has 14 residues. The V gene end was trimmed by 6 bases and the J gene end by 10 bases; junction bases not matched to a gene: 9. The V gene's germline CDR1 is MNHEY and CDR2 SVGAGI.

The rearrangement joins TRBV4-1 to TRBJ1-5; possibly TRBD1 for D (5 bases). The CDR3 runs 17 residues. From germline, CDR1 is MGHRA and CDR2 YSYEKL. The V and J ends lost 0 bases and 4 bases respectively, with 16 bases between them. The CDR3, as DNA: TGCGCCAGCAGCCAAGAAGTTCGCCGACAGTCAAATCAGCCCCAGCATTTT. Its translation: CASSQEVRRQSNQPQHF.

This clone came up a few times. CDR3 sequence (DNA): TGTGCCAGCAGCTTAGGGAGGAACACTGAAGCTTTCTTT. Translation: CASSLGRNTEAFF. The chain combines TRBV7-9 with TRBJ1-1; D gene ambiguous. This CDR3 spans 13 amino acids. Germline CDR1 and CDR2: SEHNR and FQNEAQ (reference sequence). V shed 1 base and J shed 1 base, with 4 bases lying between them.

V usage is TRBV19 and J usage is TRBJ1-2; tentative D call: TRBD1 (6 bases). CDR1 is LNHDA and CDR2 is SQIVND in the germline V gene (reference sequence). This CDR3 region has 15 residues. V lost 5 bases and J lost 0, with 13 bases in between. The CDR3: CASSGTRKTNYGYTF. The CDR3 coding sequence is TGTGCCAGTAGTGGGACACGGAAAACTAACTATGGCTACACCTTC.

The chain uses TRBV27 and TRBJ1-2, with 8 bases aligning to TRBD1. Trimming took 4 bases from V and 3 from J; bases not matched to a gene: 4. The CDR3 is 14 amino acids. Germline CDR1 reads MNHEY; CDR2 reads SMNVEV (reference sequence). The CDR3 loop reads CASSSQTGDYGYTF. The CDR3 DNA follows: TGTGCCAGCAGTTCCCAGACAGGGGACTATGGCTACACCTTC.

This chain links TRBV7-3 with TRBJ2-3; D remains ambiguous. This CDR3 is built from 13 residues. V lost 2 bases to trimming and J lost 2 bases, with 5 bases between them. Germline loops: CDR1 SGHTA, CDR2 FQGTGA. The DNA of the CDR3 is TGTGCCAGCAGCTTACAGGCCACAGATACGCAGTATTTT. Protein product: CASSLQATDTQYF.

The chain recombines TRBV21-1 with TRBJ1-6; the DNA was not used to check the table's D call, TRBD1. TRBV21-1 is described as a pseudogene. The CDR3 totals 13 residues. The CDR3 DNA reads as TGTGCCAGCGAAGGACAGTTTAATTCACCCCTCCACTTT. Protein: CASEGQFNSPLHF.

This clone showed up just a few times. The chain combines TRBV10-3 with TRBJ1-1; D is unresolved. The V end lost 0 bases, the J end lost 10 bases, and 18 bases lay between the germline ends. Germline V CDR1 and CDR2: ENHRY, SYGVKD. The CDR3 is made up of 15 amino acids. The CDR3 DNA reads TGTGCCATCAGTGAGTCAACCGGACGGGGTGCAGGAGCTTTCTTT. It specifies CAISESTGRGAGAFF.

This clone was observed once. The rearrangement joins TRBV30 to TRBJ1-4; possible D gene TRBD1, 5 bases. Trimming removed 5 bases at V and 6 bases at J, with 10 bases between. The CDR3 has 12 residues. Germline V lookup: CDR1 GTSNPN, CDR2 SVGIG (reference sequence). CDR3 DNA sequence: TGTGCCTGGGCGGGGCGGGATGAAAAACTGTTTTTT. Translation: CAWAGRDEKLFF.

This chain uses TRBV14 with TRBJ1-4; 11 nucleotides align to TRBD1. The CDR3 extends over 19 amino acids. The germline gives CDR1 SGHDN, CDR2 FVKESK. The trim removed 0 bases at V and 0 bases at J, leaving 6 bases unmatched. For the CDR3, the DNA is TGTGCCAGCAGCCAAGAGTGGACAGGGGGCGAAGCAACTAATGAAAAACTGTTTTTT. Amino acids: CASSQEWTGGEATNEKLFF.